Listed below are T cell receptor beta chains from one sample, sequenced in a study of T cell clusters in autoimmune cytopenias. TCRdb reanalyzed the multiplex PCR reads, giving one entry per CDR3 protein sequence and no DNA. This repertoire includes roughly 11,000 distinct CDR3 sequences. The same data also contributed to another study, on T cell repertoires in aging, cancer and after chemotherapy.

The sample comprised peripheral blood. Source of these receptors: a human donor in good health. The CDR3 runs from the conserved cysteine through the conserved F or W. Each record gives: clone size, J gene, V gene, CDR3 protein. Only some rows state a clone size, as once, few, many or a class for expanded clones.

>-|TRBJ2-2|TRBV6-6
CASSNSNTGELFF
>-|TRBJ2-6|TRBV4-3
CASSQDRGTGANVLTF
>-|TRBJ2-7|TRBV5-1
CASSPPTRKSEQYF
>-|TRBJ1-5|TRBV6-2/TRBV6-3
CASQGTNQPQHF
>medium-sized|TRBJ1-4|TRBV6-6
CASSYKEREKLFF
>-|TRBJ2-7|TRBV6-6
CASSYSRGGYEQYF
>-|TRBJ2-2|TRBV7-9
CASSLAITGGWSVSNTGELFF
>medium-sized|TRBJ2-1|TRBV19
CASRTSNEQFF
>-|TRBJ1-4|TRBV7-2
CASSLSQGGNEKLFF
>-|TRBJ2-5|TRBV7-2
CASSLGDWQLGTQYF
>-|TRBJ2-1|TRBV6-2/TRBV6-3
CASSSGTSGANEQFF
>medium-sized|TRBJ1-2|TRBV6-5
CASSKDRVRGYTF
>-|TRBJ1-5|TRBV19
CASSADRSYGQPQHF
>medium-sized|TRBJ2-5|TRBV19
CASSIGVGETQYF
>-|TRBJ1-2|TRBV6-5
CASSPSGSNYGYTF
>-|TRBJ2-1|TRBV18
CASSPNRANEQFF
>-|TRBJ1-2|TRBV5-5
CASTAFDTGRYGYTF
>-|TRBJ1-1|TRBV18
CASSPIGQVGVEAFF
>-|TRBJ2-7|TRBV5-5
CASSLIVQIYPYEQYF
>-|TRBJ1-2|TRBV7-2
CASSGRHINYGYTF
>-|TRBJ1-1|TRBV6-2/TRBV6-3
CASTDAVEAFF
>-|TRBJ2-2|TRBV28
CASSLTGMGTGELFF
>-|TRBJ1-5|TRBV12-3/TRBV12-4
CASSLTVNQPQHF
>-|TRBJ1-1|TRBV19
CASNPGRGPLNTEAFF
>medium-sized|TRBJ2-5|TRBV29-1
CSALELAGEETQYF
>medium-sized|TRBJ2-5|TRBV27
CASTSGLAGGKETQYF
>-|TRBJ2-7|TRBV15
CATSVGWAGGPTYEQYF
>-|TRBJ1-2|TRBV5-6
CASSLPTEQGYTF
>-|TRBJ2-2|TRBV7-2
CASTQGDPRGELFF
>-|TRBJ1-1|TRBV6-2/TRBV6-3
CASSYLDGAREAFF
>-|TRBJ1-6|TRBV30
CAWSAAGNSPLHF
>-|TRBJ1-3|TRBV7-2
CASSLAGGYGNTIYF
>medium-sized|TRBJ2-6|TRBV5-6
CASSLARAAGANVLTF
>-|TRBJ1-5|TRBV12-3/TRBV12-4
CASSPTGEAQPQHF
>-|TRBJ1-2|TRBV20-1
CSVTRTEGYGYTF
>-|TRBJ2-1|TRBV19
CASKRVAGGNNEQFF
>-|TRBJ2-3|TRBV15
CATTRGESRTDTQYF
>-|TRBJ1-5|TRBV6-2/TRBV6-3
CASTGQGLYQPQHF
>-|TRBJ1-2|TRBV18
CASDYGTNYGYTF
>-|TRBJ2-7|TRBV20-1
CSAVEREAYEQYF
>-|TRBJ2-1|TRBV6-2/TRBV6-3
CASKETSGGASYNEQFF
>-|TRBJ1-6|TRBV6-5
CASSYTGQGVSPLHF
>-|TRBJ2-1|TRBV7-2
CASSLKGENYNEQFF
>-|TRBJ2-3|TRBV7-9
CASSFVTSTDTQYF
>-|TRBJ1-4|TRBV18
CASSAGLNEKLFF
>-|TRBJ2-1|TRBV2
CASSFRRVNNEQFF
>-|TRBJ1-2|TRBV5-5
CASSPWTGATNYGYTF
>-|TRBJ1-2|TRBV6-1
CASSPEGAGSHGYTF
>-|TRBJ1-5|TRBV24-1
CATSSGVSGQPQHF
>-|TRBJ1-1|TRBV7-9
CASSAGGNTEAFF
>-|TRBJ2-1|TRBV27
CASSWTYYNEQFF
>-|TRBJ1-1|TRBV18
CASSGMNTEAFF
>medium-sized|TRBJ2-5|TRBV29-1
CSVAPGSETQYF
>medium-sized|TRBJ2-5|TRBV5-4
CASSAGGSSAETQYF
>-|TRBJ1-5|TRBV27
CASSPEQAQPQHF
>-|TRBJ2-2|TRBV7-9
CASSSALPSSGLFF
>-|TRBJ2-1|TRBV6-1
CASSRTFYNEQFF
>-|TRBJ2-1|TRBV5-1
CASSGGQGATYNEQFF
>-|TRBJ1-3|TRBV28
CASSTSNDGNTIYF